The 4 T cell receptor beta chains given below trace back to one sample, sequenced in a study of cytotoxic CD8 clonotypes in ibrutinib-treated CLL. TCRdb keeps only in-frame clones here, not all; method: immunoSEQ multiplex PCR. The sample lists roughly 300,000 clones, around 69% occurring once. The source material was PBMCs, sampled at disease progression, from a patient treated with ibrutinib. Receptors originate from a human donor with chronic lymphocytic leukemia.

The chain combines TRBV7-6 with TRBJ2-1; a weak D match, TRBD2 (6 bases). Germline values: CDR1 SGHVS, CDR2 FNYEAQ. V lost 8 bases and J lost 7, with 9 bases in between. CDR3 size: 11 residues. CDR3 region: CASLGGNEQFF. CDR3 DNA: TGTGCCAGCCTAGGAGGGAATGAGCAGTTCTTC. The full variable domain, completed using reference TRBV7-6 and TRBJ2-1, is GAGVSQSPRYKVTKRGQDVALRCDPISGHVSLYWYRQALGQGPEFLTYFNYEAQQDKSGLPNDRFSAERPEGSISTLTIQRTEQRDSAMYRCASLGGNEQFFGPGTRLTVL.

The rearrangement links TRBV6-5 to TRBJ1-5; 9 bases fit TRBD1. Germline lookup yields CDR1 MNHEY and CDR2 SVGAGI. The CDR3 covers 16 residues. V dropped 2 bases and J dropped 7; count of bases not matched to a gene: 9. The CDR3 is CASSYGGTGTGQPQHF. The DNA of the CDR3 is TGTGCCAGCAGTTACGGTGGGACAGGGACGGGGCAGCCCCAGCATTTT.

This clone was counted between two and nine times. The chain couples TRBV7-9 to TRBJ1-5; D remains ambiguous. CDR3 size: 13 residues. V lost 1 base to trimming and J lost 6 bases, with 7 bases between them. CDR1 and CDR2 (germline): SEHNR, FQNEAQ (reference sequence). DNA for the CDR3: TGTGCCAGCAGCTTAGACAGCGCTCAGCCCCAGCATTTT. This sequence encodes CASSLDSAQPQHF.

This clone was recorded a few times. This sequence joins TRBV9 and TRBJ2-2; no reliable D call. Trimming removed 0 bases from V and 5 bases from J, with 11 bases in between. CDR1 SGDLS and CDR2 YYNGEE come from the germline V gene. The CDR3 is 15 amino acids. Here the CDR3 reads CASSVVAWGTGELFF. CDR3 coding DNA: TGTGCCAGCAGCGTAGTCGCGTGGGGAACCGGGGAGCTGTTTTTT.